The present entry profiles one T cell receptor (beta chain) with its context. Antigen unknown. CDR1 and CDR2 from the germline V gene are SNHLY and FYNNEI. V trimming: 6 bases; J trimming: 0 bases; junction bases outside the gene matches: 13. The CDR3 is 18 amino acids. The data are from a study of identifying expanded T cells in peripheral blood. Whole-study results and caveats: Approximately two-week clone count variance significantly increased as total template count grew.

TCRdb's copy holds only in-frame clones and misses some; the assay was immunoSEQ multiplex PCR. The repertoire consists of over 80,000 clones, with approximately 84% occurring once and the leading ten covering roughly 5.9%. Sequencing was done on a sample of blood. This chain links TRBV2 with TRBJ2-1; 8 bases match TRBD2. The TCR sequence derives from a person aged 18 to 75 in good health. As DNA, the CDR3 is TGTGCCAGCAGAACCCTGGCGGGGGGTGCCAACTCCTACAATGAGCAGTTCTTC. This encodes CASRTLAGGANSYNEQFF.